Described below is a single T cell receptor (beta chain) sequence and its context. Its target is unknown. The data are from a study of cytomegalovirus exposure and HLA in healthy donors. Notes on the study in general: Earlier analysis yielded a pattern in which most TCR beta V segments were productive about 90% or about 30% of the time. Presence/absence results assume similar sequencing depth per donor, which may not hold.

It was with 60 Vbeta and 13 Jbeta primers that the PCR ran. Only in-frame clones appear in the TCRdb table, and some are missing; sequencing was by immunoSEQ multiplex PCR. The sample lists 200,000 to 250,000 clones, about 86% occurring once. The donors gave bone marrow, and they were healthy. Sequenced sample: PBMCs. The TCR was taken from a woman aged 55-75 years in good health and CMV-seropositive.

The CDR3 DNA is TGTGCCAGCAGCTTAGCGATGGACAGGGACAATTCACCCCTCCACTTT. This encodes CASSLAMDRDNSPLHF. This chain connects TRBV7-9 to TRBJ1-6, with 8 bases matching TRBD1. Germline CDR1 is SEHNR and CDR2 is FQNEAQ (reference sequence). The CDR3 is 16 residues long. The ends lost 0 bases at V and 7 bases at J; junction bases unmatched: 5.